The clone carrying this TCR beta chain was observed a handful of times. The source of the sample is a study of early T cells in non-severe SARS-CoV-2 infection. Overall study context: The input, bulk RNA from unsorted whole blood, was sequenced, and chains were unpaired.

Attached unique molecular identifiers marked individual cDNA molecules. From the 5' RACE reads, TCRdb called clonotypes with MiXCR, one entry per CDR3 protein. The table has around 80,000 distinct CDR3 sequences, around 15% seen once; the top ten hold 1.4%. This CDR3 comprises 13 residues. V lost 0 bases and J 5 bases, leaving 7 bases between the germline ends. Germline-derived CDR1 and CDR2 are SGHAT and FQNNGV. The chain has TRBV11-2 and TRBJ1-1; D is undetermined. The sequencing input was whole blood. This TCR was sampled from an adult who was a healthcare worker with PCR-confirmed SARS-CoV-2 infection or an uninfected control (not recorded which). The CDR3 here is CASSLERVTEAFF. CDR3 bases: TGTGCCAGCAGCTTAGAACGGGTTACTGAAGCTTTCTTT.